Presented here are 10 T cell receptor beta chains from one specimen sequenced in a study of cytomegalovirus exposure and HLA in healthy donors. A multiplex PCR was run with 60 Vbeta primers and 13 Jbeta primers. TCRdb's table, derived via immunoSEQ multiplex PCR, lists solely in-frame clones and lacks some. Of over 60,000 clones listed, just under 75% were seen once; the top ten hold less than 7%. Sequencing used PBMCs. All receptors come from a woman aged 25 to 39 in good health and CMV-seronegative.

The chain combines TRBV9 with TRBJ2-3, with 7 bases aligning to TRBD1. The CDR3 length is 15 residues. The germline gives CDR1 SGDLS, CDR2 YYNGEE. V trimming: 0 bases; J trimming: 2 bases; junction bases outside the gene matches: 3. The CDR3 bases are TGTGCCAGCAGCGTAGTAGGGGGCCCCACAGATACGCAGTATTTT. It yields the protein CASSVVGGPTDTQYF.

V and J are TRBV6-6 and TRBJ1-1, with D perhaps matching TRBD1 (5 bases). The CDR3 runs to 13 residues. The V and J ends lost 5 bases and 4 bases respectively, with 11 bases between them. Per germline, CDR1 MNHNY and CDR2 SVGAGI (reference sequence). CDR3 nucleotide sequence: TGTGCCAGCAGTCACAGGCTACCCACTGAAGCTTTCTTT. Translation: CASSHRLPTEAFF.

The V call is TRBV5-1, the J call TRBJ2-1, with 16 bases matching TRBD2. CDR1 and CDR2 (germline): SGHRS, YFSETQ. The CDR3 has 22 residues. V lost 2 bases to trimming and J lost 4 bases; unmatched junction nucleotides: 18. DNA of the CDR3: TGCGCCAGCAGCTTCGGACAGGGGGGACTAGCGGGAGGGCAAGGGGCGTACAATGAGCAGTTCTTC. This encodes CASSFGQGGLAGGQGAYNEQFF.

This clone was observed a few times. The rearrangement links TRBV6-5 to TRBJ2-6; D is undetermined. Trimming removed 6 bases from V and 0 bases from J, with 3 bases in between. The CDR3 runs to 13 residues. Germline V CDR1 and CDR2: MNHEY, SVGAGI. This CDR3 reads CASSNSGANVLTF. The CDR3 DNA reads TGTGCCAGCAGCAACTCTGGGGCCAACGTCCTGACTTTC.

The chain is built from TRBV28 and TRBJ1-2, with D hard to call. Germline V gene sequence: CDR1 MDHEN, CDR2 SYDVKM. Trimming removed 7 bases from V and 5 bases from J, with 23 bases in between. The CDR3 contains 16 residues. In nucleotides, the CDR3 is TGTGCCAGCACCCCTCGAAGGCAGTCCACGGGGTATGGCTACACCTTC. Amino acid sequence: CASTPRRQSTGYGYTF.

This chain uses TRBV10-1 with TRBJ2-2; 11 bases match TRBD2. The germline gives CDR1 WNHNN, CDR2 SYGVQD (reference sequence). Germline trimming cut 2 bases from V and 3 bases from J; bases unmatched to any gene: 8. There are 18 residues in the CDR3. Here the CDR3 reads CASSEMVAGGPYTGELFF. CDR3 bases: TGCGCCAGCAGTGAGATGGTAGCGGGAGGGCCATACACCGGGGAGCTGTTTTTT.

The chain joins TRBV27 to TRBJ1-2; a possible D gene is TRBD1 (6 bases). The CDR3 totals 17 residues. V gave up 0 bases and J gave up 8 bases, with 22 bases separating them. Germline V gene sequence: CDR1 MNHEY, CDR2 SMNVEV (reference sequence). The CDR3 loop is CASSLSPSQGSFGGYTF. CDR3 sequence (DNA): TGTGCCAGCAGTTTATCGCCCTCACAGGGCTCGTTCGGGGGCTACACCTTC.

This clone was observed a few times. The chain couples TRBV11-2 to TRBJ2-1; 7 bases are shared with TRBD1. CDR1 and CDR2 from the germline V gene are SGHAT and FQNNGV. Losses at the gene ends were 2 bases for V and 6 bases for J; bases not matched to a gene: 10. The CDR3 length is 16 residues. The CDR3 coding sequence is TGTGCCAGCAGCTTAACCCAGAGGGGGCTAGGCAATGAGCAGTTCTTC. Its translation: CASSLTQRGLGNEQFF.

This rearrangement joins TRBV5-4 to TRBJ2-1, with 12 bases that match TRBD2. The CDR3 is made up of 16 amino acids. V lost 0 bases, J lost 7 bases, and 5 bases stayed unmatched. The germline CDR1 and CDR2 sequences are SGHNT and YYREEE (reference sequence). This chain's CDR3 is CASSLVLAGGRNEQFF. The CDR3 nucleotides are TGTGCCAGCAGCTTGGTACTAGCGGGAGGACGGAATGAGCAGTTCTTC.

On this clone itself: Other DNA sequences of this sample code for an identical CDR3. The genes are TRBV4-1 and TRBJ2-7; 12 bases match TRBD2. The V gene's germline CDR1 is MGHRA and CDR2 YSYEKL. V gave up 0 bases and J gave up 0 bases; unmatched junction bases: 3. This CDR3 contains 17 residues. The chain's CDR3 is CASSQDGLAGISYEQYF. The CDR3 nucleotides are TGCGCCAGCAGCCAAGATGGACTAGCGGGAATCTCCTACGAGCAGTACTTC.